Only one count was recorded for the clone carrying this T cell receptor (beta chain). Its cognate antigen is unknown. This specimen belongs to a study of T cell responses to AZD1222 COVID-19 vaccine. Study background: The study pooled second doses at about 4 or about 12 weeks. Study-level findings and limits: Across the whole spike, CD4 TCRs peaked at regions 160-218 and 743-854. Every sample of the repertoires postdated the peak T cell response.

Measured with immunoSEQ multiplex PCR; TCRdb has only the in-frame clones, and not every one. The data hold approximately 120,000 clones, with 93% observed a single time. The sequence was obtained from an adult in good health. This sample comprised peripheral blood, obtained on day 0 of AZD1222 vaccination.

The CDR3 spells CASSLGPGRGTEAFF. DNA for the CDR3: TGTGCCAGCAGCCTCGGGCCCGGGCGGGGGACTGAAGCTTTCTTT. The gene calls are TRBV6-4 and TRBJ1-1, with D perhaps TRBD1 (5 bases). CDR1 is MRHNA and CDR2 is SNTAGT in the germline V gene. There are 15 residues in the CDR3. V shed 6 bases and J shed 5 bases, with 19 bases lying between them.